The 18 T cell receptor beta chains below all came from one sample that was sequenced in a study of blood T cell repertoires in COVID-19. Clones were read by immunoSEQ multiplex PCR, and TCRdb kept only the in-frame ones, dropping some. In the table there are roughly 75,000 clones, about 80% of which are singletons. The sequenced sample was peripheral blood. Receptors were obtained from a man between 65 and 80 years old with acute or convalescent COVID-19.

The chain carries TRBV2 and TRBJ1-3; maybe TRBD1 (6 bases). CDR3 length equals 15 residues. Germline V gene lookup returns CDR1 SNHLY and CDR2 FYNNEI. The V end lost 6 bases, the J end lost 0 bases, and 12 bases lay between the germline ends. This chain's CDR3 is CASRLTGTSGNTIYF. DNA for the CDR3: TGTGCCAGCAGGTTAACAGGGACCTCTGGAAACACCATATATTTT.

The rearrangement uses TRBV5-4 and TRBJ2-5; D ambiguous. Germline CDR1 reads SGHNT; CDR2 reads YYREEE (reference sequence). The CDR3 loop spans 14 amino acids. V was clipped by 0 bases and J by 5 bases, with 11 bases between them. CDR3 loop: CASSLGAVRETQYF. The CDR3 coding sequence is TGTGCCAGCAGCTTGGGGGCAGTCAGGGAGACCCAGTACTTC. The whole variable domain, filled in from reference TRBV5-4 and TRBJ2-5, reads ETGVTQSPTHLIKTRGQQVTLRCSSQSGHNTVSWYQQALGQGPQFIFQYYREEENGRGNFPPRFSGLQFPNYSSELNVNALELDDSALYLCASSLGAVRETQYFGPGTRLLVL.

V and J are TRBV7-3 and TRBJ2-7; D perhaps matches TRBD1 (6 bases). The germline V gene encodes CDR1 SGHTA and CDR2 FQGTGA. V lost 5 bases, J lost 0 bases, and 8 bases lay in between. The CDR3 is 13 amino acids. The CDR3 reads CASSPGASYEQYF. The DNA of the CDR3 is TGTGCCAGCAGCCCAGGGGCCTCCTACGAGCAGTACTTC.

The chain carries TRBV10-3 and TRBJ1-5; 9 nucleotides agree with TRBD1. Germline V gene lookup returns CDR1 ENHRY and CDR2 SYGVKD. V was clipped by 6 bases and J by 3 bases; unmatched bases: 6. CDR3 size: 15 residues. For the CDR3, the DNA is TGTGCCATCAGGAATGGACAGGGGAACAATCAGCCCCAGCATTTT. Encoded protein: CAIRNGQGNNQPQHF.

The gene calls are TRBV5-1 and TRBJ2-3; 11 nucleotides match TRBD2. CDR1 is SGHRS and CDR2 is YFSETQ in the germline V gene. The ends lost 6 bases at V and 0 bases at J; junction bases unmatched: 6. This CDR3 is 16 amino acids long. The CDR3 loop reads CASIPGLADSTDTQYF. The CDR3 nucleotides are TGCGCCAGCATACCGGGACTAGCGGATAGCACAGATACGCAGTATTTT.

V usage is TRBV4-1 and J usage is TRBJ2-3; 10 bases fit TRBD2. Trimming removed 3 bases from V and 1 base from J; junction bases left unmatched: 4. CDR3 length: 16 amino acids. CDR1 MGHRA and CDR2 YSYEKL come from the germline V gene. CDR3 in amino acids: CASSQGLAGGTDTQYF. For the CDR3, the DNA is TGCGCCAGCAGCCAGGGGCTAGCGGGGGGCACAGATACGCAGTATTTT.

CDR3 amino acids: CASSRDAATGELFF. Written as DNA, the CDR3 is TGTGCCAGCAGTCGCGACGCGGCCACCGGGGAGCTGTTTTTT. The chain joins TRBV6-5 to TRBJ2-2; D gene uncertain. CDR1 and CDR2 from the germline V gene are MNHEY and SVGAGI. V was clipped by 5 bases and J by 4 bases, with 11 bases between them. CDR3 length equals 14 residues.

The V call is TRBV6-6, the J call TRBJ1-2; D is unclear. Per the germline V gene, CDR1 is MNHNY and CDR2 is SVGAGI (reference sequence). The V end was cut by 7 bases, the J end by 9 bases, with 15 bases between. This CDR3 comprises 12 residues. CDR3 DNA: TGTGCCAGCACCGACAATTTAGTGAGCTACACCTTC. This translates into CASTDNLVSYTF.

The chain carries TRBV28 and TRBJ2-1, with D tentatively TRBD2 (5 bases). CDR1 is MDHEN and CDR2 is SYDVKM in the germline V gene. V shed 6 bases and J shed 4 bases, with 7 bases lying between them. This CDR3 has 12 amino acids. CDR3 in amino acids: CASRTSYNEQFF. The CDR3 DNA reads TGTGCCAGCAGAACTAGTTACAATGAGCAGTTCTTC.

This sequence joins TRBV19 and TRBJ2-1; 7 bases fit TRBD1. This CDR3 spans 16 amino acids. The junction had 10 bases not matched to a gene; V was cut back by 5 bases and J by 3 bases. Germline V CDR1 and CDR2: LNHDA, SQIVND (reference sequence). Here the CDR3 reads CASSPLSGTDYNEQFF. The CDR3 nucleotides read TGTGCCAGTAGTCCACTTTCCGGGACAGACTACAATGAGCAGTTCTTC.

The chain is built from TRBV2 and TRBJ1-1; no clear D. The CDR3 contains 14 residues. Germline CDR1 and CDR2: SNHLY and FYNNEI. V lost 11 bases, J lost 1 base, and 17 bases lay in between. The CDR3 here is CAVNREEGNTEAFF. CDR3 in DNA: TGTGCCGTAAACCGGGAGGAGGGGAACACTGAAGCTTTCTTT.

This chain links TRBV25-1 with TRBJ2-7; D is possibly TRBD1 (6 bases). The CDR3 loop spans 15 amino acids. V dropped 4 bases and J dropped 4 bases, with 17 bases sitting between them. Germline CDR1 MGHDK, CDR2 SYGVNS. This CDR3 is CASSATGFGAYEQYF. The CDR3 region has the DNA TGTGCCAGCAGTGCCACAGGGTTTGGAGCTTACGAGCAGTACTTC.

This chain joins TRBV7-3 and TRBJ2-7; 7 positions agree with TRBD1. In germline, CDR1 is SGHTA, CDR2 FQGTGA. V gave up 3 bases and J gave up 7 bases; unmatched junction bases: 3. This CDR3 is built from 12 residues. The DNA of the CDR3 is TGTGCCAGCAGCTTGACAGGGTCGGAGCAGTACTTC. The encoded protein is CASSLTGSEQYF. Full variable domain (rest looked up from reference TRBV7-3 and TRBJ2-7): GAGVSQTPSNKVTEKGKYVELRCDPISGHTALYWYRQSLGQGPEFLIYFQGTGAADDSGLPNDRFFAVRPEGSVSTLKIQRTERGDSAVYLCASSLTGSEQYFGPGTRLTVT.

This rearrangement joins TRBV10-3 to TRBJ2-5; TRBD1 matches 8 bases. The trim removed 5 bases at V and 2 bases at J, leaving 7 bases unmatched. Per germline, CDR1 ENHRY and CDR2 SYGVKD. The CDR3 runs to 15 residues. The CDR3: CAISSDRGGQETQYF. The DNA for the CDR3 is TGTGCCATCAGTTCCGACAGGGGAGGTCAAGAGACCCAGTACTTC.

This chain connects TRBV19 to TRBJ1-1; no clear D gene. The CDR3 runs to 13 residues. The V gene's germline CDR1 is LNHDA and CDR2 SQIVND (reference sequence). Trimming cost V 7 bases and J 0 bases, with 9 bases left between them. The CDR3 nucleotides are TGTGCCAGTAACGTGGGCATGAACACTGAAGCTTTCTTT. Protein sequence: CASNVGMNTEAFF.

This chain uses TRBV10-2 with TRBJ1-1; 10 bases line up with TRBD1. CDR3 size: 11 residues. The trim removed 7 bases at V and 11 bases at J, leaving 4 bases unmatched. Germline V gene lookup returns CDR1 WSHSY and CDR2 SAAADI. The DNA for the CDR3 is TGCGCCAGCACGGACAGGGGGACTGCTTTCTTT. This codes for CASTDRGTAFF.

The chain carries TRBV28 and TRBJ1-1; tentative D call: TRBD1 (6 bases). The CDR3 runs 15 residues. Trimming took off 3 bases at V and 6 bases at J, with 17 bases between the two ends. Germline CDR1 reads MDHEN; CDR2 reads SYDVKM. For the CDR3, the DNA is TGTGCCAGCAGTTTGGGGGCCGAGGGGCTTCCTGAAGCTTTCTTT. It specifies CASSLGAEGLPEAFF.

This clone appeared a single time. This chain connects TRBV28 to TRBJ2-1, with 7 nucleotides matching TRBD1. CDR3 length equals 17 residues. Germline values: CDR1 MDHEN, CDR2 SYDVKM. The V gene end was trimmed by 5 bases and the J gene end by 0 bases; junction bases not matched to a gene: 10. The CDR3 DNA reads TGTGCCAGCAGTAGGATCAGGGACAGAAGCTCCTACAATGAGCAGTTCTTC. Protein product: CASSRIRDRSSYNEQFF. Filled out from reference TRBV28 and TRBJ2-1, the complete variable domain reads DVKVTQSSRYLVKRTGEKVFLECVQDMDHENMFWYRQDPGLGLRLIYFSYDVKMKEKGDIPEGYSVSREKKERFSLILESASTNQTSMYLCASSRIRDRSSYNEQFFGPGTRLTVL.